This T cell receptor beta chain comes out of a study of tumor and adjacent non-tumor tissue in lung cancer (dated by TCRdb to the late 2010s). Study-level background: Patients with adenocarcinoma (approximately 13), squamous cell carcinoma (2) and small cell lung cancer (1) were included in the cohort. The roughly 15 enrolled patients, of whom approximately ten were men and 5 were women, were aged about 31 to 85 years and were diagnosed with TNM stage I to III disease. Sequencing generated a total of 95 million to 150 million productive TCRbeta reads, averaging around 4 million reads per sample. Using bulk TCRbeta repertoires from approximately 15 lung cancer patients, the study set lung tumor tissue side by side with matched distant non-tumor lung tissue. TCRbeta CDR3 sequencing was performed on about 30 paired specimens, with one tumor sample and one normal lung sample collected per patient. Study-wide conclusions, independent of this receptor: The top 100 clones made up a significantly larger cumulative share of the repertoire in normal lung than in tumor tissue. Significantly higher TCR diversity (inverse Simpson) was observed in tumor tissue than in normal lung tissue (approximately 430 vs 150, P = 0.0075, Mann-Whitney U test). The cohort had only about 16 patients, and the authors noted that larger samples and more detailed clinical data are needed. Because peripheral blood was not sequenced, the blood TCRbeta repertoires of the lung cancer patients in the study went unexamined. The sequencing platform is not named in the methods, and unique molecular identifiers are not mentioned. TCR diversity was significantly higher in younger patients, and higher tumor TCR diversity was associated with shorter overall and disease-free survival.

CDR3 length: 15 amino acids, cysteine to phenylalanine. CDR3 DNA only is kept here, 45 bases in frame from base 1. The CDR1 and CDR2 encoded by the germline V gene are LGHNA and YNFKEQ. V loses 0 bases at its end and J loses 5 bases; junction bases beyond the gene matches: 5. By share, this clonotype ranks as medium-sized (0.01 to 0.1%). The antigen it recognizes is unknown. Base quality data are lacking; no much larger clone is found one base away. Bulk unsorted tissue served as the source for RNA extraction, and RNA quality was assessed using a NanoDrop ND-1000 and an Agilent 2100. Donors were newly diagnosed lung cancer patients admitted for thoracic surgery in China between August and November 2014, without prior chemotherapy. Patients who had received previous radiotherapy or chemotherapy, or who had another concurrent cancer, were excluded from the study. Pieces of surgical tissue measuring 1-2 cm3 were kept in RNAlater solution and stored at -80 degrees C until use.

Library construction relied on multiplex PCR. Instrument on record: Illumina HiSeq 2500. TCRbeta libraries were built by three rounds of nested PCR using primers (Table S4), following protocols modified from ARM-PCR. Before sequencing, PCR products of 200-500 bp were excised from the gel and purified with the QIAquick gel extraction kit. The original methods were these. Trimmomatic was used to clean the reads, FLASH merged the cleaned reads into complete CDR3 sequences, and MiTCR assigned the sequences to V(D)J germline segments. Clonal diversity was calculated as the inverse Simpson's index using VDJtools. In-frame sequences lacking a premature stop codon were counted as productive reads. Clones were called with MiXCR by TCRdb after fastp trimmed the public reads at Q25, and only in-frame beta chains were retained. Duplicate CDR3 protein sequences are folded into a single record with the most common DNA and genes. The V and J calls reflect TCRdb's pipeline rather than the authors' work. The sample has tens of thousands of distinct CDR3 sequences on record, about two thirds of them singletons. Over 10% of the sample is taken by the ten largest.

This TCR was recovered from a woman aged 70-85 years with non-small cell lung cancer. The sample was lung tumor tissue. This chain is built from TRBV4-2 and TRBJ2-3, with 7 bases aligning to TRBD2. CDR3 reads: CASSQDGRAVDTQYF. The DNA sequence is as follows: TGTGCCAGCAGCCAAGATGGGAGGGCGGTAGATACGCAGTATTTT.